Listed below are T cell receptor beta chains from one sample, sequenced in a study of shared clonotypes between healthy human individuals. TCRdb's copy holds only in-frame clones and misses some; the assay was immunoSEQ multiplex PCR. The repertoire holds roughly 2.4 million clones, about 94% seen once, with more than 0.1% in the top ten. Sequenced input: naive CD4+ T cells sorted from blood. The receptors were gathered from a young man in good health. The CDR3 runs from the conserved cysteine through the conserved F or W. The D gene is left open where the match is weak. Expanded clones are given a class, and other clones once, few, many or no size at all.

TRBJ2-2,-,-,TRBV2,CASKAPGWNTGELFF,TGTGCCAGCAAGGCCCCGGGGTGGAACACCGGGGAGCTGTTTTTT
TRBJ2-7,-,-,TRBV18,CASTKSGGPVYEQYF,TGTGCCAGCACCAAGAGCGGTGGTCCGGTTTACGAGCAGTACTTC
TRBJ2-6,TRBD2,-,TRBV4-3,CASSQDLTSGSSGANVLTF,TGCGCCAGCAGCCAAGATCTTACTAGCGGAAGCTCTGGGGCCAACGTCCTGACTTTC
TRBJ1-5,-,once,TRBV10-1,CATGMSNQPQHF,TGCGCTACGGGAATGAGCAATCAGCCCCAGCATTTT
TRBJ2-7,TRBD2,-,TRBV30,CAWSVGLAGRYEQYF,TGTGCCTGGAGTGTAGGGCTAGCGGGTCGATACGAGCAGTACTTC
TRBJ2-3,TRBD2,-,TRBV6-6,CASSKGLAVDTQYF,TGTGCCAGCAGCAAGGGACTAGCGGTGGATACGCAGTATTTT
TRBJ2-2,-,-,TRBV19,CASSITSRRDRNTGELFF,TGTGCCAGTAGTATAACGTCACGGAGGGATCGGAACACCGGGGAGCTGTTTTTT
TRBJ2-7,TRBD1,-,TRBV7-8,CASSTGTGGAYEQYF,TGTGCCAGCAGCACGGGGACAGGGGGGGCCTACGAGCAGTACTTC
TRBJ2-3,-,-,TRBV25-1,CASSDGRTSTDTQYF,TGTGCCAGCAGTGACGGACGAACTAGCACAGATACGCAGTATTTT
TRBJ2-5,-,-,TRBV5-1,CASSLATGSMETQYF,TGCGCCAGCAGCTTGGCGACGGGATCTATGGAGACCCAGTACTTC
TRBJ1-2,-,-,TRBV6-5,CASSRDSALYGYTF,TGTGCCAGCAGTCGTGACAGTGCACTCTATGGCTACACCTTC
TRBJ2-7,TRBD2,-,TRBV7-8,CASSLATGTSSEQYF,TGTGCCAGCAGCTTAGCCACCGGGACTAGTTCCGAGCAGTACTTC
TRBJ1-6,-,-,TRBV11-2,CASSLDGGTYNSPLHF,TGTGCCAGCAGCTTAGACGGGGGCACCTATAATTCACCCCTCCACTTT
TRBJ1-3,TRBD1,-,TRBV5-1,CASSSDRSSGNTIYF,TGCGCCAGCAGCTCGGACAGGAGCTCTGGAAACACCATATATTTT
TRBJ2-2,-,-,TRBV11-3,CASSLQGVGGELFF,TGTGCCAGCAGCTTACAGGGAGTAGGCGGGGAGCTGTTTTTT
TRBJ2-7,-,-,TRBV18,CASSLETGKPYEQYF,TGTGCCAGCTCGCTCGAGACAGGAAAACCCTACGAGCAGTACTTC
TRBJ2-1,-,-,TRBV14,CASSQGSGPHNEQFF,TGTGCCAGCAGCCAAGGGTCGGGACCTCACAATGAGCAGTTCTTC
TRBJ2-3,TRBD2,-,TRBV2,CASSLAGGLDTQYF,TGTGCCAGCAGCCTAGCGGGAGGCTTGGATACGCAGTATTTT
TRBJ1-5,TRBD1,-,TRBV2,CASSTYRGNQPQHF,TGTGCCAGCAGTACTTACAGGGGAAATCAGCCCCAGCATTTT
TRBJ1-6,TRBD1,-,TRBV11-2,CASSPVDRDRSPLHF,TGTGCCAGCAGCCCCGTCGACAGGGATAGGTCACCCCTCCACTTT
TRBJ1-5,-,-,TRBV11-2,CASSLDSATGTSNQPQHF,TGTGCCAGCAGCTTAGATTCGGCTACAGGGACGAGCAATCAGCCCCAGCATTTT
TRBJ2-7,-,once,TRBV7-2,CASSPGSLSSYEQYF,TGTGCCAGCTCTCCCGGGTCGCTGTCTTCATACGAGCAGTACTTC
TRBJ2-5,TRBD2,once,TRBV25-1,CASSELGSGRVQETQYF,TGTGCCAGCAGTGAATTGGGTAGCGGGAGGGTACAAGAGACCCAGTACTTC
TRBJ2-1,TRBD2,-,TRBV19,CASIPTSGRFYEQFF,TGTGCCAGTATCCCGACTAGCGGGAGGTTCTATGAGCAGTTCTTC
TRBJ2-2,TRBD2,-,TRBV9,CASTRLASGRELFF,TGTGCCAGCACGCGTCTGGCTAGCGGAAGGGAGCTGTTTTTT
TRBJ2-5,-,-,TRBV6-5,CASSYTEQETQYF,TGTGCCAGCAGTTACACGGAACAAGAGACCCAGTACTTC
TRBJ2-5,-,-,TRBV2,CASRIVGIQETQYF,TGTGCCAGCAGGATTGTGGGAATCCAAGAGACCCAGTACTTC
TRBJ1-1,-,-,TRBV6-1,CASIPQETANTEAFF,TGTGCCAGCATTCCCCAAGAGACAGCTAACACTGAAGCTTTCTTT
TRBJ2-5,TRBD1,-,TRBV27,CASSSDRGGETQYF,TGTGCCAGCAGTTCGGACAGGGGAGGAGAGACCCAGTACTTC
TRBJ1-2,TRBD1,-,TRBV4-1,CASSQTGGQAGGYTF,TGCGCCAGCAGCCAAACAGGGGGACAGGCGGGTGGCTACACCTTC
TRBJ2-6,-,-,TRBV6-1,CASSELTGANVLTF,TGTGCCAGCAGTGAACTGACTGGGGCCAACGTCCTGACTTTC
TRBJ1-6,-,once,TRBV7-9,CASSLARGDSPLHF,TGTGCCAGCAGCTTAGCCAGGGGTGATTCACCCCTCCACTTT
TRBJ2-7,TRBD2,-,TRBV4-1,CASSQLGLAGGPYEQYF,TGCGCCAGCAGCCAATTGGGACTAGCGGGAGGGCCCTACGAGCAGTACTTC
TRBJ2-1,TRBD2,-,TRBV14,CASSPGLAGAPRNEQFF,TGTGCCAGCAGCCCGGGACTAGCGGGGGCCCCGAGGAATGAGCAGTTCTTC
TRBJ1-1,-,-,TRBV2,CASNSDSRGGTEAFF,TGTGCCAGCAATTCGGACTCTAGGGGGGGCACTGAAGCTTTCTTT
TRBJ2-7,-,-,TRBV7-9,CASSPRTISASYEQYF,TGTGCCAGCAGCCCCCGTACAATTTCCGCCTCCTACGAGCAGTACTTC
TRBJ2-2,-,-,TRBV10-3,CAISERDTYTGELFF,TGTGCCATCAGTGAGCGGGACACCTACACCGGGGAGCTGTTTTTT
TRBJ1-1,-,-,TRBV7-2,CASSPTRLGGEAFF,TGTGCCAGCAGCCCAACAAGACTCGGGGGTGAAGCTTTCTTT
TRBJ2-7,-,-,TRBV27,CASSLRIYYEQYF,TGTGCCAGCAGTCTTCGGATTTACTACGAGCAGTACTTC
TRBJ2-6,-,-,TRBV4-1,CASSQDRGKTGANVLTF,TGCGCCAGCAGCCAAGACAGGGGCAAAACTGGGGCCAACGTCCTGACTTTC
TRBJ2-7,TRBD1,few,TRBV15,CATSRGQTYEQYF,TGTGCCACCAGCAGGGGACAGACCTACGAGCAGTACTTC
TRBJ1-2,-,-,TRBV28,CASSFHGRINGYTF,TGTGCCAGCAGTTTCCACGGCCGAATTAATGGCTACACCTTC
TRBJ2-2,-,-,TRBV7-3,CASSLTAGELFF,TGTGCCAGCAGCTTAACCGCCGGGGAGCTGTTTTTT
TRBJ2-5,TRBD1,-,TRBV5-1,CASSVGQGDSVGETQYF,TGCGCCAGCAGCGTCGGACAGGGCGACAGTGTCGGGGAGACCCAGTACTTC
TRBJ1-6,-,-,TRBV6-6,CASSYLGSPLHF,TGTGCCAGCAGTTACCTCGGGTCACCCCTCCACTTT
TRBJ2-3,-,-,TRBV4-3,CASSQGWGGLADTQYF,TGCGCCAGCAGCCAAGGATGGGGGGGCTTAGCAGATACGCAGTATTTT
TRBJ1-6,-,-,TRBV6-1,CASGFTGLYNSPLHF,TGTGCCAGCGGGTTCACAGGGCTGTATAATTCACCCCTCCACTTT
TRBJ2-1,-,-,TRBV6-6,CASSYDARGTEQFF,TGTGCCAGCAGTTACGACGCTAGGGGAACTGAGCAGTTCTTC
TRBJ2-7,-,-,TRBV5-4,CASSPGQADSYEQYF,TGTGCCAGCAGCCCCGGCCAGGCGGATTCCTACGAGCAGTACTTC
TRBJ1-1,-,-,TRBV19,CASSLETAMNTEAFF,TGTGCCAGTAGCCTTGAGACAGCAATGAACACTGAAGCTTTCTTT
TRBJ2-1,-,-,TRBV29-1,CSVLAPLMGEQFF,TGCAGCGTACTAGCACCCCTGATGGGTGAGCAGTTCTTC
TRBJ1-4,-,-,TRBV5-1,CASSLVTGSVREKLFF,TGCGCCAGCAGCTTGGTGACAGGTAGTGTACGGGAAAAACTGTTTTTT
TRBJ1-1,-,-,TRBV30,CAWAPEWNTEAFF,TGTGCCTGGGCTCCCGAGTGGAACACTGAAGCTTTCTTT
TRBJ1-2,TRBD1,-,TRBV7-2,CASSQNQGGGYTF,TGTGCCAGCAGCCAGAACCAGGGGGGTGGCTACACCTTC
TRBJ1-6,-,-,TRBV27,CASSLSVTSYNSPLHF,TGTGCCAGCAGTTTGTCAGTAACCTCCTATAATTCACCCCTCCACTTT